These 22 T cell receptor beta chains were all obtained from the same sample, sequenced in a study of blood T cell repertoires in COVID-19 (dated by TCRdb to between 2020 and 2021). Library creation used the immunoSEQ multiplex PCR assay. Sourced from immuneACCESS, this table was stored by TCRdb with only in-frame sequences that have V and J called. A share of the clones is absent; for the studies checked, an unresolved V gene accounts for under half, and the remainder has no known explanation. For this sample there are 110,000 to 150,000 clones; about four fifths appear just once. The ten largest clones represent more than 6.5% of the sample. Sequencing was done on a sample of peripheral blood. The source of these receptors is a human donor in a cohort sampled during active COVID-19.

This chain connects TRBV6-5 to TRBJ2-7; 7 bases map to TRBD1. Germline V gene sequence: CDR1 MNHEY, CDR2 SVGAGI. The CDR3 has 15 amino acids. Unmatched junction bases numbered 5, after V lost 0 bases and J lost 3 bases. CDR3 DNA sequence: TGTGCCAGCAGTTACTCCGGGGACAGAGTCTACGAGCAGTACTTC. Amino acid sequence: CASSYSGDRVYEQYF.

The J gene is TRBJ1-4, the V gene TRBV7-9; TRBD1 matches at 7 bases. With V trimmed by 1 base and J by 4 bases, 3 bases remained unmatched. Germline assignment: CDR1 SEHNR and CDR2 FQNEAQ (reference sequence). The CDR3 sequence is 15 residues long. The CDR3 protein is CASSLVQGINEKLFF. CDR3 coding DNA: TGTGCCAGCAGCTTAGTACAGGGGATTAATGAAAAACTGTTTTTT.

The chain is built from TRBV6-5 and TRBJ2-1, with D maybe TRBD1 (7 bases). The germline CDR1 and CDR2 sequences are MNHEY and SVGAGI. V lost 7 bases and J lost 7, with 17 bases in between. The CDR3 spans 14 residues. CDR3 DNA: TGTGCCAGCACCCTCTACCCAGGGGGGAATGAGCAGTTCTTC. As protein: CASTLYPGGNEQFF.

This chain uses TRBV19 with TRBJ1-2; tentatively, D is TRBD1 (6 bases). The CDR3 runs to 14 residues. The germline CDR1 and CDR2 sequences are LNHDA and SQIVND (reference sequence). V was clipped by 6 bases and J by 3 bases, with 14 bases between them. In DNA, the CDR3 is TGTGCCAGTAGGACTCCAGGGGACGACTATGGCTACACCTTC. Amino acid sequence: CASRTPGDDYGYTF.

This chain connects TRBV7-2 to TRBJ2-7; D is possibly TRBD2 (5 bases). The CDR3 is 16 amino acids. Trimming left V 5 bases short and J 4 bases short, with 21 bases between. Germline lookup yields CDR1 SGHTA and CDR2 FQGNSA. CDR3 sequence reads: CASSESLGTRGYEQYF. In DNA, the CDR3 is TGTGCCAGCAGCGAGAGTCTAGGTACTAGAGGGTACGAGCAGTACTTC.

J is TRBJ1-1 and V is TRBV4-2, with a possible D match to TRBD1 (5 bases). Germline CDR1 is LGHNA and CDR2 is YNFKEQ. This CDR3 is 14 amino acids long. The V gene lost 3 bases and the J gene lost 5 bases, with 13 bases spanning the gap. The CDR3 DNA is TGTGCCAGCAGCCAGCCTCAGGGTTGGACTGAAGCTTTCTTT. Its translation: CASSQPQGWTEAFF.

The chain joins TRBV28 to TRBJ2-7, with 9 bases lining up with TRBD1. Germline V gene data show CDR1 as MDHEN and CDR2 as SYDVKM. V dropped 5 bases and J dropped 0; count of bases not matched to a gene: 5. The CDR3 contains 15 residues. DNA of the CDR3: TGTGCCAGCAGTGGGGGGACAGGGAGCTCCTACGAGCAGTACTTC. Its protein product is CASSGGTGSSYEQYF.

V gene TRBV27 combines with J gene TRBJ2-6; 9 bases match TRBD1. This CDR3 spans 20 amino acids. Germline V gene sequence: CDR1 MNHEY, CDR2 SMNVEV (reference sequence). The V gene end was trimmed by 8 bases and the J gene end by 0 bases; junction bases not matched to a gene: 17. As DNA, the CDR3 is TGTGCCAGCCTCAACCTAGGGGGACAGGGAATCTCCTCTGGGGCCAACGTCCTGACTTTC. Amino acid sequence: CASLNLGGQGISSGANVLTF.

The chain is built from TRBV24-1 and TRBJ2-3; 7 nucleotides align to TRBD2. Germline V gives CDR1 KGHDR, CDR2 SFDVKD. After removal of 2 bases from V and 1 base from J, the junction contained 8 bases not matched to a gene. The CDR3 covers 17 residues. The CDR3: CATSDSGLLRGTDTQYF. The CDR3 bases are TGTGCCACCAGTGATTCGGGACTACTTAGGGGCACAGATACGCAGTATTTT.

The V and J genes are TRBV6-5 and TRBJ2-7; D possibly corresponds to TRBD1 (6 bases). CDR3 length: 15 amino acids. V was shortened by 2 bases and J by 3 bases, with 14 bases between the two germline ends. Germline lookup yields CDR1 MNHEY and CDR2 SVGAGI. The CDR3 loop is CASSYNIQGLYEQYF. Here the CDR3 DNA reads TGTGCCAGCAGTTACAACATACAGGGCCTCTACGAGCAGTACTTC.

Comments on this clone: This specimen includes other DNA sequences encoding the same CDR3. The chain recombines TRBV18 with TRBJ2-7; TRBD2 agrees at 10 bases. CDR1 is KGHSH and CDR2 is LQKENI in the germline V gene. This CDR3 is 15 amino acids long. Trimming cost V 5 bases and J 1 base; bases outside gene matches: 5. The chain's CDR3 is CASSGGLADSYEQYF. The DNA for the CDR3 is TGTGCCAGCTCAGGAGGACTAGCGGATTCCTACGAGCAGTACTTC.

The count of this clone is one. The chain recombines TRBV27 with TRBJ2-1; 8 bases are shared with TRBD2. J was trimmed by 3 bases and V by 3 bases; bases with no gene match: 4. This CDR3 is built from 15 residues. Germline lookup yields CDR1 MNHEY and CDR2 SMNVEV (reference sequence). CDR3 region: CASSFGGRNYNEQFF. As DNA, the CDR3 is TGTGCCAGCAGTTTCGGCGGGAGGAACTACAATGAGCAGTTCTTC.

This chain links TRBV27 with TRBJ2-7; D might be TRBD1 (6 bases). The CDR3 runs to 13 residues. Germline lookup yields CDR1 MNHEY and CDR2 SMNVEV (reference sequence). The ends were cut back, 3 bases at V and 3 bases at J, with 9 bases in the middle. CDR3 in DNA: TGTGCCAGCAGTTTCGCGACAGGCTACGAGCAGTACTTC. Its protein product is CASSFATGYEQYF.

The chain employs TRBV11-1 and TRBJ2-5; TRBD2 agrees at 7 bases. The CDR3 covers 16 residues. Germline V lookup: CDR1 SGHAT, CDR2 FQDESV (reference sequence). Trimming at V came to 6 bases and at J to 1 base, leaving 11 bases not matched to a gene. CDR3 in amino acids: CASRKTTASGQETQYF. The CDR3 nucleotides are TGTGCCAGCAGAAAAACAACGGCTAGCGGCCAAGAGACCCAGTACTTC.

The chain recombines TRBV7-2 with TRBJ1-2; TRBD1 aligns across 11 bases. Per germline, CDR1 SGHTA and CDR2 FQGNSA. V shed 0 bases and J 6 bases; nucleotides not matched to a gene: 9. This CDR3 has 17 residues. The CDR3 is CASSLALDRGLLHGYTF. The CDR3 DNA is TGTGCCAGCAGCTTAGCCCTGGACAGGGGGCTATTGCATGGCTACACCTTC.

This chain joins TRBV6-2 or TRBV6-3 and TRBJ2-4; 15 bases are shared with TRBD2. The CDR3 is 17 residues long. V lost 4 bases, J lost 8 bases, and 9 bases stayed unmatched. CDR1 and CDR2 from the germline V gene are MNHEY and SVGEGT. CDR3 loop: CASSSRTSGRARDIQYF. The CDR3 region has the DNA TGTGCCAGCAGTTCCCGGACTAGCGGGAGGGCCAGGGACATTCAGTACTTC.

The chain combines TRBV28 with TRBJ1-5; TRBD1 matches 9 bases. Unmatched junction bases numbered 10, after V lost 6 bases and J lost 7 bases. Germline CDR1 MDHEN, CDR2 SYDVKM. This CDR3 is 15 amino acids long. Here the CDR3 reads CASRFGTGSGQPQHF. The CDR3 region has the DNA TGTGCCAGCAGATTCGGGACAGGGTCGGGGCAGCCCCAGCATTTT.

The chain couples TRBV28 to TRBJ2-2; D possibly corresponds to TRBD2 (6 bases). Germline V gene sequence: CDR1 MDHEN, CDR2 SYDVKM. The CDR3 has 15 amino acids. Between the trimmed V and J ends, which lost 3 bases and 0 bases, there was a span of 8 bases. The CDR3 here is CASSFGLSNTGELFF. The CDR3 nucleotides are TGTGCCAGCAGTTTCGGACTATCGAACACCGGGGAGCTGTTTTTT.

This clone was detected a few times. V gene TRBV18 combines with J gene TRBJ2-3, with 8 bases identical to TRBD2. From germline, CDR1 is KGHSH and CDR2 LQKENI. Unmatched junction bases numbered 1, after V lost 1 base and J lost 1 base. The CDR3 sequence is 15 residues long. The DNA for the CDR3 is TGTGCCAGCTCACCACAACTAGCGGGCACAGATACGCAGTATTTT. Encoded protein: CASSPQLAGTDTQYF.

V gene TRBV7-9 combines with J gene TRBJ2-7; 9 bases line up with TRBD2. CDR1 SEHNR and CDR2 FQNEAQ come from the germline V gene (reference sequence). CDR3 length: 14 amino acids. The trim removed 5 bases at V and 6 bases at J, leaving 8 bases unmatched. CDR3 loop: CASSTGLARGEQYF. CDR3 nucleotide sequence: TGTGCCAGCAGCACCGGACTAGCGAGGGGCGAGCAGTACTTC.

The gene calls are TRBV7-2 and TRBJ2-7; 12 bases fit TRBD1. The germline V gene encodes CDR1 SGHTA and CDR2 FQGNSA. There are 15 residues in the CDR3. V gave up 3 bases and J gave up 4 bases; unmatched junction bases: 4. The CDR3 here is CASSFRGQGAYEQYF. In nucleotides, the CDR3 is TGTGCCAGCAGCTTTCGGGGACAGGGGGCTTACGAGCAGTACTTC. The full variable domain, completed using reference TRBV7-2 and TRBJ2-7, is GAGVSQSPSNKVTEKGKDVELRCDPISGHTALYWYRQSLGQGLEFLIYFQGNSAPDKSGLPSDRFSAERTGGSVSTLTIQRTQQEDSAVYLCASSFRGQGAYEQYFGPGTRLTVT.

The chain combines TRBV6-8 with TRBJ2-7, with unresolved D. Trimming took off 2 bases at V and 3 bases at J, with 11 bases between the two ends. Germline V gives CDR1 MNHGY, CDR2 SAAAGT. The CDR3 is 14 amino acids. The CDR3 region is CASSYHLSLYEQYF. The CDR3 coding sequence is TGTGCCAGCAGTTACCACCTTAGCCTCTACGAGCAGTACTTC.